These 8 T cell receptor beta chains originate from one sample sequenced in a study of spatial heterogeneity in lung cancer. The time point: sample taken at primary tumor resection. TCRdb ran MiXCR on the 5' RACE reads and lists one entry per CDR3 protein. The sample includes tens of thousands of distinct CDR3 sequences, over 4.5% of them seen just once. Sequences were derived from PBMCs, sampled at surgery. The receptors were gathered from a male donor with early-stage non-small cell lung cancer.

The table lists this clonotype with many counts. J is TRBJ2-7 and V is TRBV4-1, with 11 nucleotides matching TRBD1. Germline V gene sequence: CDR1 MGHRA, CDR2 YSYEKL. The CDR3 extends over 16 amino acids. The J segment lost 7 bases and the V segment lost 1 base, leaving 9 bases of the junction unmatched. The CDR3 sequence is CASSQGTGGAKWEQYF. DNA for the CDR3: TGCGCCAGCAGCCAAGGGACAGGGGGCGCGAAGTGGGAGCAGTACTTC.

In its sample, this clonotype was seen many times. CDR3 nucleotide sequence: TGTGCCAGCAGTCGGACTAGCGGGAGTTCTTCAGATACGCAGTATTTT. As protein: CASSRTSGSSSDTQYF. The chain carries TRBV5-5 and TRBJ2-3, with TRBD2 identical over 13 bases. CDR3 length equals 16 residues. Germline V gene data show CDR1 as SGHKS and CDR2 as YYEKEE (reference sequence). Trimming cost V 5 bases and J 4 bases; bases outside gene matches: 7.

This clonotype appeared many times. Here the CDR3 DNA reads TGTGCCAGCAGCCTACTGGTGGACGCTGAAGCTTTCTTT. Its protein is CASSLLVDAEAFF. J is TRBJ1-1 and V is TRBV12-3 or TRBV12-4; no definite D call. The V end was cut by 6 bases, the J end by 6 bases, with 14 bases between. The CDR3 loop spans 13 amino acids.

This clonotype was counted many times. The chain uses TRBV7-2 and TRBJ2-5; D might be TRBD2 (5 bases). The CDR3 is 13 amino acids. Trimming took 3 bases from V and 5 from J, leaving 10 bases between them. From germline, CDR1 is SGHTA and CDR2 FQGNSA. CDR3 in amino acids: CASSFIAYETQYF. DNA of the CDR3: TGTGCCAGCAGCTTTATAGCGTACGAGACCCAGTACTTC.

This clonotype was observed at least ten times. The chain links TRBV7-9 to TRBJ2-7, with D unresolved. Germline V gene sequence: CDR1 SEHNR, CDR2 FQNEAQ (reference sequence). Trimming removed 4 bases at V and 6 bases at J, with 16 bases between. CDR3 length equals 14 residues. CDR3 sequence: CASSSRTSDPEQYF. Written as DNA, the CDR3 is TGTGCCAGCAGCTCAAGGACGTCGGATCCCGAGCAGTACTTC.

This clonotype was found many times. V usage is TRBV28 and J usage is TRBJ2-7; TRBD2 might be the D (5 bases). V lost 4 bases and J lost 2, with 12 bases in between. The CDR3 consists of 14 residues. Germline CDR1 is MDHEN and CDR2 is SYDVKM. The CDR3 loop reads CASSSPTGTYEQYF. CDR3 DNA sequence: TGTGCCAGCAGTTCCCCGACGGGAACCTACGAGCAGTACTTC.

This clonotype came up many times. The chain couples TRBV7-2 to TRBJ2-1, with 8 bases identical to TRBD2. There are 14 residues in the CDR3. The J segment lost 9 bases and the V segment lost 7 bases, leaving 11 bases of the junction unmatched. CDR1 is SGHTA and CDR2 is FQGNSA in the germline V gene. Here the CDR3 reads CASTRGREVPEQFF. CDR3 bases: TGTGCCAGCACCCGGGGGCGGGAGGTCCCTGAGCAGTTCTTC. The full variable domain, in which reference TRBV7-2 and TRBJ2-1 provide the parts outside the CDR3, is GAGVSQSPSNKVTEKGKDVELRCDPISGHTALYWYRQSLGQGLEFLIYFQGNSAPDKSGLPSDRFSAERTGGSVSTLTIQRTQQEDSAVYLCASTRGREVPEQFFGPGTRLTVL.

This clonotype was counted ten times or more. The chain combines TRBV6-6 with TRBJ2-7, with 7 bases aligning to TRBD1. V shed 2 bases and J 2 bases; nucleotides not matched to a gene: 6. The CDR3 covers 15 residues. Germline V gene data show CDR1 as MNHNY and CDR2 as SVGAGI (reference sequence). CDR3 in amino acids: CASSYPTGPTYEQYF. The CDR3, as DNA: TGTGCCAGCAGTTACCCGACAGGGCCGACCTACGAGCAGTACTTC.